The present T cell receptor (beta chain) was sequenced within a study of PD-1 blockade in classical Hodgkin lymphoma. Whole-study results and caveats: Why the repertoires differ is still unclear, perhaps disease activity or prior therapy. Compared with healthy donors, newly diagnosed patients reportedly showed lower baseline TCR diversity.

Remarks on this clone: Its target is not known.

Deletions cut 3 bases from V and 2 bases from J, with 7 bases between. The CDR3 runs 13 residues. Germline V gene sequence: CDR1 SGDLS, CDR2 YYNGEE. The data were produced by immunoSEQ multiplex PCR, yet TCRdb's version contains in-frame clones alone and is incomplete. The sample records approximately 17,000 clones, around 90% being singletons. Specified time point: newly diagnosed, previously untreated cHL patient sample. What served as comparison were PBMCs in newly diagnosed, untreated classical Hodgkin lymphoma. The chain joins TRBV9 to TRBJ2-3, with a tentative D call TRBD2 (5 bases). The receptor comes from a human donor with classical Hodgkin lymphoma. Sequencing input: peripheral blood mononuclear cells (PBMCs). Written as DNA, the CDR3 is TGTGCCAGCAGCGCCGGGATCACAGATACGCAGTATTTT. The encoded protein is CASSAGITDTQYF.